The 14 T cell receptor beta chains below all came from one sample that was sequenced in a study of cytomegalovirus exposure and HLA in healthy donors. Some clones are missing from TCRdb's copy, which holds only in-frame ones; the method was immunoSEQ multiplex PCR. The sample lists 200,000 to 250,000 clones; 85% to 90% were seen once. Sequenced material: PBMCs. The source of these receptors is a woman aged 18-29 years in good health and CMV-seronegative.

Only a few counts were recorded for this clone. The chain carries TRBV6-5 and TRBJ1-5, with 8 bases that match TRBD1. There are 14 residues in the CDR3. CDR1 MNHEY and CDR2 SVGAGI come from the germline V gene. V gave up 6 bases and J gave up 5 bases; unmatched junction bases: 6. CDR3 sequence: CASRSGTGYQPQHF. CDR3 DNA sequence: TGTGCCAGCAGATCCGGGACAGGATATCAGCCCCAGCATTTT.

This clone occurred a few times. The V and J genes are TRBV14 and TRBJ1-2; D is ambiguous. Per germline, CDR1 SGHDN and CDR2 FVKESK. This CDR3 spans 11 amino acids. V dropped 1 base and J dropped 6 bases, with 3 bases sitting between them. The CDR3 spells CASSQGDGYTF. CDR3 bases: TGTGCCAGCAGCCAAGGAGATGGCTACACCTTC. Looking up the rest from reference TRBV14 and TRBJ1-2 gives the full variable domain: EAGVTQFPSHSVIEKGQTVTLRCDPISGHDNLYWYRRVMGKEIKFLLHFVKESKQDESGMPNNRFLAERTGGTYSTLKVQPAELEDSGVYFCASSQGDGYTFGSGTRLTVV.

The chain carries TRBV19 and TRBJ2-7; a possible D gene is TRBD1 (7 bases). Germline V gives CDR1 LNHDA, CDR2 SQIVND (reference sequence). Between the trimmed V and J ends, which lost 7 bases and 0 bases, there was a span of 22 bases. The CDR3 runs 17 residues. CDR3 sequence reads: CASILLGGQSCSYEQYF. DNA of the CDR3: TGTGCCAGTATTTTGTTGGGGGGACAGAGTTGCTCCTACGAGCAGTACTTC.

The genes are TRBV11-2 and TRBJ2-1; D is ambiguous. CDR3 length: 16 amino acids. Trimming stripped 2 bases from V and 0 bases from J, with 11 bases between. From germline, CDR1 is SGHAT and CDR2 FQNNGV. The CDR3: CASSLMVSGSYNEQFF. Written as DNA, the CDR3 is TGTGCCAGCAGCTTAATGGTTTCGGGCTCCTACAATGAGCAGTTCTTC. The full variable domain, with the rest looked up from reference TRBV11-2 and TRBJ2-1, is EAGVAQSPRYKIIEKRQSVAFWCNPISGHATLYWYQQILGQGPKLLIQFQNNGVVDDSQLPKDRFSAERLKGVDSTLKIQPAKLEDSAVYLCASSLMVSGSYNEQFFGPGTRLTVL.

This rearrangement joins TRBV27 to TRBJ2-7, with a tentative D call TRBD1 (5 bases). CDR1 and CDR2 (germline): MNHEY, SMNVEV (reference sequence). V shed 8 bases and J shed 6 bases, with 17 bases lying between them. The CDR3 length is 13 residues. CDR3 protein: CASGQGGFAEQYF. CDR3 nucleotide sequence: TGTGCCAGCGGGCAGGGTGGGTTCGCCGAGCAGTACTTC.

The gene calls are TRBV5-1 and TRBJ1-2, with 9 positions matching TRBD1. CDR1 and CDR2 (germline): SGHRS, YFSETQ. Trimming at V came to 6 bases and at J to 2 bases, leaving 2 bases not matched to a gene. The CDR3 spans 13 residues. The CDR3 DNA sequence: TGCGCCAGCACGGGACAGGGAAACTATGGCTACACCTTC. It is translated as CASTGQGNYGYTF.

This clone turned up a few times. The CDR3 region has the DNA TGTGCCAGCATGTGGGCAGGGGGCATCTACGAGCAGTACTTC. Translated, it gives CASMWAGGIYEQYF. The chain is built from TRBV6-1 and TRBJ2-7; the match to TRBD1 covers 8 bases. Germline V lookup: CDR1 MNHNS, CDR2 SASEGT. This CDR3 comprises 14 residues. V lost 7 bases and J lost 3; bases outside the gene matches: 8.

V and J are TRBV7-8 and TRBJ1-4; a possible D gene is TRBD1 (5 bases). V was pared by 1 base and J by 8 bases, with 14 bases between. Germline V lookup: CDR1 SGHVS, CDR2 FQNEAQ. This CDR3 spans 15 amino acids. CDR3 loop: CASSLGGGEGEKLFF. As DNA, the CDR3 is TGTGCCAGCAGCTTAGGGGGCGGGGAGGGAGAAAAACTGTTTTTT. The full variable domain, its missing parts supplied by reference TRBV7-8 and TRBJ1-4, is GAGVSQSPRYKVAKRGQDVALRCDPISGHVSLFWYQQALGQGPEFLTYFQNEAQLDKSGLPSDRFFAERPEGSVSTLKIQRTQQEDSAVYLCASSLGGGEGEKLFFGSGTQLSVL.

For this clone: Distinct nucleotide sequences in the sample also encode this CDR3. V and J are TRBV27 and TRBJ2-7; D is unclear. Trimming took off 3 bases at V and 4 bases at J, with 10 bases between the two ends. This CDR3 region has 13 residues. Germline lookup yields CDR1 MNHEY and CDR2 SMNVEV (reference sequence). The CDR3 loop reads CASSFGGGYEQYF. CDR3 coding DNA: TGTGCCAGCAGTTTCGGTGGCGGATACGAGCAGTACTTC.

The chain recombines TRBV7-3 with TRBJ2-3; D might be TRBD1 (6 bases). The CDR3 extends over 17 amino acids. V was clipped by 1 base and J by 3 bases, with 17 bases between them. Germline-derived CDR1 and CDR2 are SGHTA and FQGTGA. The CDR3, as DNA: TGTGCCAGCAGCTTAAAGGGGGTGGGGTTGGGGACAGATACGCAGTATTTT. Translating it yields CASSLKGVGLGTDTQYF.

J is TRBJ1-1 and V is TRBV2, with TRBD1 matching 10 bases. Germline CDR1 is SNHLY and CDR2 is FYNNEI. With 3 bases clipped from V and 3 bases from J, the junction kept 10 bases outside the gene matches. This CDR3 contains 17 residues. The CDR3 DNA reads TGTGCCAGCAGTGACCCGTGGACAGGGGGGTGGGACACTGAAGCTTTCTTT. Its translation: CASSDPWTGGWDTEAFF.

This clone was counted between two and nine times. V is TRBV11-2 and J is TRBJ1-1; 8 nucleotides line up with TRBD1. V lost 5 bases, J lost 1 base, and 9 bases stayed unmatched. Germline loops: CDR1 SGHAT, CDR2 FQNNGV. CDR3 length: 16 amino acids. The CDR3 spells CASSLHLDRGNTEAFF. CDR3 in DNA: TGTGCCAGCAGCCTTCACCTTGACAGGGGGAACACTGAAGCTTTCTTT.

The chain couples TRBV5-6 to TRBJ2-3; 8 nucleotides agree with TRBD2. This CDR3 comprises 16 residues. Germline V gene sequence: CDR1 SGHDT, CDR2 YYEEEE. The trim removed 0 bases at V and 2 bases at J, leaving 5 bases unmatched. CDR3 amino acids: CASSLVTREATDTQYF. CDR3 in DNA: TGTGCCAGCAGCTTGGTTACGCGGGAGGCCACAGATACGCAGTATTTT. The entire variable domain, with the rest obtained from reference TRBV5-6 and TRBJ2-3, is as follows: DAGVTQSPTHLIKTRGQQVTLRCSPKSGHDTVSWYQQALGQGPQFIFQYYEEEERQRGNFPDRFSGHQFPNYSSELNVNALLLGDSALYLCASSLVTREATDTQYFGPGTRLTVL.

The CDR3 DNA reads TGCAGTGCTGGTAAACAGGAGACCCAGTACTTC. It is translated as CSAGKQETQYF. This sequence joins TRBV20-1 and TRBJ2-5; D is unclear. Germline V CDR1 and CDR2: DFQATT, SNEGSKA (reference sequence). The CDR3 loop spans 11 amino acids. V was cut by 5 bases and J by 5 bases, with 9 bases left in between.